Below, 17 T cell receptor beta chains from the same sample are listed, as sequenced in a study of T-cell memory formation after mild COVID-19. TCRdb re-called the 5' RACE reads through MiXCR, storing one row per CDR3 protein. Here the sample spans about 500,000 distinct CDR3 sequences, 20% being singletons. The sample was PBMCs or a T cell subset sorted from them (not recorded which). The receptors here all came from an adult woman who had mild COVID-19 (a few samples of this study predate the infection). Cell type and time point are not known.

V usage is TRBV5-1 and J usage is TRBJ2-1, with 8 bases lining up with TRBD2. The V and J ends lost 4 bases and 4 bases, in that order; junction bases with no gene match: 10. The CDR3 consists of 16 residues. Germline V gene lookup returns CDR1 SGHRS and CDR2 YFSETQ. CDR3 nucleotides: TGCGCCAGCAGCCCAGGTAGCGGGGAAAGGTACAATGAGCAGTTCTTC. Its translation is CASSPGSGERYNEQFF.

This clonotype turned up a few times. The chain links TRBV24-1 to TRBJ2-5, with 8 bases aligning to TRBD1. The CDR3 spans 14 residues. J gave up 5 bases and V 3 bases, and 4 bases lay outside the gene matches. Germline-derived CDR1 and CDR2 are KGHDR and SFDVKD. CDR3 nucleotide sequence: TGTGCCACCAGTGATGGGGACAGGCTGGAGACCCAGTACTTC. Amino acid sequence: CATSDGDRLETQYF.

The table lists this clonotype with a few counts. This chain connects TRBV18 to TRBJ2-1; 9 positions match TRBD2. Germline-derived CDR1 and CDR2 are KGHSH and LQKENI. The junction had 9 bases not matched to a gene; V was cut back by 1 base and J by 2 bases. The CDR3 covers 18 residues. The CDR3 loop is CASSPLPSGGYPYNEQFF. CDR3 sequence (DNA): TGTGCCAGCTCACCACTCCCCAGCGGGGGGTACCCCTACAATGAGCAGTTCTTC.

This clonotype has a handful of counts. The J gene is TRBJ2-1, the V gene TRBV6-4; TRBD1 matches at 9 bases. The germline V gene encodes CDR1 MRHNA and CDR2 SNTAGT. The CDR3 length is 16 residues. V dropped 0 bases and J dropped 4; count of bases not matched to a gene: 4. CDR3 in amino acids: CASSDSNRGQYNEQFF. The CDR3 region has the DNA TGTGCCAGCAGTGACTCGAACAGGGGGCAATACAATGAGCAGTTCTTC.

This clonotype was seen more than once but under ten times. The rearrangement uses TRBV6-6 and TRBJ2-1, with 8 positions matching TRBD2. The V and J ends lost 9 bases and 5 bases, in that order; junction bases with no gene match: 9. This CDR3 region has 14 residues. Germline V gene lookup returns CDR1 MNHNY and CDR2 SVGAGI (reference sequence). This chain's CDR3 is CASRTRGGNNEQFF. CDR3 nucleotides: TGTGCCAGTCGAACTCGGGGGGGGAACAATGAGCAGTTCTTC.

CDR3 protein: CASSRGQGDVGYEQYF. In DNA, the CDR3 is TGCGCCAGCAGCCGTGGACAAGGTGATGTTGGCTACGAGCAGTACTTC. This chain connects TRBV4-1 to TRBJ2-7; TRBD1 might be the D (5 bases). Trimming removed 4 bases at V and 3 bases at J, with 19 bases between. Germline assignment: CDR1 MGHRA and CDR2 YSYEKL. The CDR3 has 16 residues.

The J gene is TRBJ2-5, the V gene TRBV20-1; 8 nucleotides line up with TRBD1. This CDR3 has 13 residues. CDR1 and CDR2 from the germline V gene are DFQATT and SNEGSKA (reference sequence). With 5 bases clipped from V and 4 bases from J, the junction kept 6 bases outside the gene matches. CDR3 region: CSAGQGAGETQYF. CDR3 bases: TGCAGTGCTGGACAGGGCGCGGGAGAGACCCAGTACTTC.

This clonotype has more than one count but fewer than ten. V gene TRBV12-3 or TRBV12-4 combines with J gene TRBJ1-2; possibly TRBD1 for D (5 bases). The V and J ends lost 10 bases and 6 bases respectively, with 21 bases between them. The CDR3 spans 14 residues. CDR3 loop: CATVLAGREDGYTF. The CDR3 DNA is TGTGCCACCGTTTTAGCGGGCAGGGAGGATGGCTACACCTTC.

The sample holds a few counts of this clonotype. The chain links TRBV5-1 to TRBJ1-1; D is ambiguous. This CDR3 has 13 amino acids. Germline CDR1 SGHRS, CDR2 YFSETQ. Trimming stripped 0 bases from V and 4 bases from J, with 7 bases between. The CDR3 is CASSLDRTTEAFF. The CDR3 nucleotides are TGCGCCAGCAGCTTGGATCGGACCACTGAAGCTTTCTTT.

The rearrangement links TRBV30 to TRBJ2-2, with TRBD2 matching 10 bases. The CDR3 length is 16 residues. Germline values: CDR1 GTSNPN, CDR2 SVGIG (reference sequence). Trimming removed 2 bases from V and 3 bases from J; junction bases left unmatched: 6. The CDR3 nucleotides read TGTGCCTGGAGTAGCGGGGGGGCCGGGGACACCGGGGAGCTGTTTTTT. This encodes CAWSSGGAGDTGELFF.

This clonotype has more than one count but fewer than ten. The rearrangement uses TRBV28 and TRBJ2-5; TRBD2 matches 10 bases. From germline, CDR1 is MDHEN and CDR2 SYDVKM. This CDR3 region has 15 residues. J was trimmed by 5 bases and V by 5 bases; bases with no gene match: 8. In DNA, the CDR3 is TGTGCCAGCAGTCCCCCCAGCGGGAGGGGGGAGACCCAGTACTTC. Its translation is CASSPPSGRGETQYF.

The chain carries TRBV12-3 or TRBV12-4 and TRBJ1-5; no reliable D call. This CDR3 is built from 12 residues. Trimming pared 6 bases from V and 3 bases from J, leaving 6 bases between. CDR3 sequence reads: CASRQNNQPQHF. CDR3 DNA sequence: TGTGCCAGCAGGCAGAACAATCAGCCCCAGCATTTT.

In nucleotides, the CDR3 is TGCGCCAGCAGCTCCGACAGGGGATGGGATGGCTACACCTTC. It translates to CASSSDRGWDGYTF. The chain employs TRBV5-1 and TRBJ1-2; the match to TRBD1 covers 8 bases. V dropped 3 bases and J dropped 6; count of bases not matched to a gene: 7. Looked up from germline, CDR1 is SGHRS and CDR2 is YFSETQ. The CDR3 totals 14 residues.

This chain connects TRBV30 to TRBJ1-1, with a tentative D call TRBD1 (6 bases). The CDR3 contains 15 residues. V lost 2 bases and J 1 base, leaving 14 bases between the germline ends. Per germline, CDR1 GTSNPN and CDR2 SVGIG (reference sequence). The CDR3 sequence is CAWSPPQGTNTEAFF. The DNA of the CDR3 is TGTGCCTGGAGTCCGCCCCAGGGGACGAACACTGAAGCTTTCTTT.

The rearrangement uses TRBV6-1 and TRBJ2-2; the match to TRBD1 covers 7 bases. V lost 2 bases, J lost 6 bases, and 9 bases stayed unmatched. This CDR3 is built from 16 residues. CDR1 and CDR2 from the germline V gene are MNHNS and SASEGT. This CDR3 is CASSESDRLIAGELFF. For the CDR3, the DNA is TGTGCCAGCAGTGAATCGGACAGGCTTATCGCCGGGGAGCTGTTTTTT.

The chain combines TRBV6-6 with TRBJ2-2, with TRBD1 matching over 8 bases. With V trimmed by 5 bases and J by 0 bases, 2 bases remained unmatched. This CDR3 has 15 residues. Germline CDR1 is MNHNY and CDR2 is SVGAGI (reference sequence). CDR3: CASSPGGTNTGELFF. DNA of the CDR3: TGTGCCAGCAGTCCAGGGGGCACGAACACCGGGGAGCTGTTTTTT.

There are many counts of this clonotype. This chain uses TRBV20-1 with TRBJ1-3; perhaps TRBD1 as D (5 bases). Trimming shortened V by 3 bases and J by 7 bases, and 13 bases separated the two germline ends. Germline loops: CDR1 DFQATT, CDR2 SNEGSKA (reference sequence). The CDR3 spans 13 residues. The DNA of the CDR3 is TGCAGTGCTAGTAAAGGCAGGGTCAACACCATATATTTT. This sequence encodes CSASKGRVNTIYF.